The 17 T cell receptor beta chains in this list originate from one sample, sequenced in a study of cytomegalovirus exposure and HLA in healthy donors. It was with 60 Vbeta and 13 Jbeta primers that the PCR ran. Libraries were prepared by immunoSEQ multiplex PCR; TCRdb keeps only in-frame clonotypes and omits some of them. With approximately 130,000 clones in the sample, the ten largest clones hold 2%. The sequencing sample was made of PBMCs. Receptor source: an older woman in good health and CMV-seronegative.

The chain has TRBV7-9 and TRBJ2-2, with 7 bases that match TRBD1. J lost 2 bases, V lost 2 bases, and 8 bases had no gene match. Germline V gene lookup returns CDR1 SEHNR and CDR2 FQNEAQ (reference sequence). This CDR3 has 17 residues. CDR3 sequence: CASSLFLRTGNTGELFF. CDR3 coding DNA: TGTGCCAGCAGCTTATTTCTCAGGACAGGAAACACCGGGGAGCTGTTTTTT.

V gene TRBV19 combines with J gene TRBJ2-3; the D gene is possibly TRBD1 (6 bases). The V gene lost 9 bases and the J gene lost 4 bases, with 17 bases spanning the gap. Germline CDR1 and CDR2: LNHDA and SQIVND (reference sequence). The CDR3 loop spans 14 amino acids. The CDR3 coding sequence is TGTGCCAGCGTACAGGGAAGTAGGGCAGATACGCAGTATTTT. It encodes CASVQGSRADTQYF.

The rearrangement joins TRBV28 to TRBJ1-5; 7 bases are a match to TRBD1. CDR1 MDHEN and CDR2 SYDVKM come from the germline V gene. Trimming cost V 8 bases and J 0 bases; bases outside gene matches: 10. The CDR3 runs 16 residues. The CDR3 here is CASGDLGGHSNQPQHF. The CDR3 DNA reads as TGTGCCAGCGGGGACCTAGGGGGCCATAGCAATCAGCCCCAGCATTTT.

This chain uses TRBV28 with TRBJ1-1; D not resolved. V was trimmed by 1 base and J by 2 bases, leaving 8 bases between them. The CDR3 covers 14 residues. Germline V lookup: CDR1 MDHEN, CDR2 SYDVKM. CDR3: CASSLSTYNTEAFF. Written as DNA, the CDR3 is TGTGCCAGCAGTTTATCCACTTATAACACTGAAGCTTTCTTT.

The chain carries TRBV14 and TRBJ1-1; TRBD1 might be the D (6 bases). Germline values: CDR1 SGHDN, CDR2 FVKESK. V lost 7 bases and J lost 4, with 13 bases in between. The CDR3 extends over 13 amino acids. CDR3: CASNRGGGTEAFF. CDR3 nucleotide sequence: TGTGCCAGCAACCGAGGGGGGGGCACTGAAGCTTTCTTT.

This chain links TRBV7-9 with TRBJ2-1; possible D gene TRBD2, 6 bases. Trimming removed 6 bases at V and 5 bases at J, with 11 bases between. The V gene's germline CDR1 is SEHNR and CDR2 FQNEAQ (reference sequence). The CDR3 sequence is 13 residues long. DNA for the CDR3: TGTGCCAGCAGAGGCGGGGCAGACAATGAGCAGTTCTTC. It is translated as CASRGGADNEQFF.

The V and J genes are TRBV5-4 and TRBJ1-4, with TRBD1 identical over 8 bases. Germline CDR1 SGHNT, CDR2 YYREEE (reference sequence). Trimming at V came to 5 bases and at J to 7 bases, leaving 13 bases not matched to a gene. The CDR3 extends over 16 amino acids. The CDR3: CASSPDYRGRGEKLFF. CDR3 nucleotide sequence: TGTGCCAGCAGTCCAGACTACAGGGGGAGGGGTGAAAAACTGTTTTTT.

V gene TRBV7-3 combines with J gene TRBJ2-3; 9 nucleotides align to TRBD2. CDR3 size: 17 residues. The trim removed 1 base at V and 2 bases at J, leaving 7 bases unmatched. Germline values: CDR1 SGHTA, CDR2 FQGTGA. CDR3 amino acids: CASSLSSGTSPTDTQYF. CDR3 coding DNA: TGTGCCAGCAGCTTAAGCTCTGGGACTAGCCCCACAGATACGCAGTATTTT. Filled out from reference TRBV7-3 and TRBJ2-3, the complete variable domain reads GAGVSQTPSNKVTEKGKYVELRCDPISGHTALYWYRQSLGQGPEFLIYFQGTGAADDSGLPNDRFFAVRPEGSVSTLKIQRTERGDSAVYLCASSLSSGTSPTDTQYFGPGTRLTVL.

CDR3 DNA: TGTGCCAGCAGTTTAGGAAGGACAGGGCGTCAGCCCCAGCATTTT. This gives the protein CASSLGRTGRQPQHF. V and J are TRBV28 and TRBJ1-5; 8 nucleotides agree with TRBD1. Trimming cost V 2 bases and J 6 bases; bases outside gene matches: 6. Germline CDR1 MDHEN, CDR2 SYDVKM. The CDR3 is 15 amino acids.

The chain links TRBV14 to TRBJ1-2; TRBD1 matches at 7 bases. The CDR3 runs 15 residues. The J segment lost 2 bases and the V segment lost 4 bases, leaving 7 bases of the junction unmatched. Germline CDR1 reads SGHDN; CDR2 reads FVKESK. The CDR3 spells CASSRKEGQNYGYTF. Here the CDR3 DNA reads TGTGCCAGCAGCCGAAAAGAGGGACAGAACTATGGCTACACCTTC.

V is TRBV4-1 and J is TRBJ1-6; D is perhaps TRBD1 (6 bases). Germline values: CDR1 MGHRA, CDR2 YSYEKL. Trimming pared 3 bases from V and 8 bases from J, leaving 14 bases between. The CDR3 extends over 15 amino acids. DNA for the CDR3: TGCGCCAGCAGCCATATGGTGGGACAAGATTCACCCCTCCACTTT. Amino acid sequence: CASSHMVGQDSPLHF.

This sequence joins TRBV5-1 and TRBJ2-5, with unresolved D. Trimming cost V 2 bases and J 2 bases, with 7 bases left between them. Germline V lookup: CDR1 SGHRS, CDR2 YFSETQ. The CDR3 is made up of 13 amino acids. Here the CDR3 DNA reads TGCGCCAGCAGCTTCACAGAACAAGAGACCCAGTACTTC. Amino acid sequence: CASSFTEQETQYF.

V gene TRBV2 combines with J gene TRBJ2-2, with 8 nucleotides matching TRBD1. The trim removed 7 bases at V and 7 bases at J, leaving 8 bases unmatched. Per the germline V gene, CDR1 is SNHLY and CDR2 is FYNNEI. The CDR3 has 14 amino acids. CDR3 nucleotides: TGTGCCAGCAAGGACAGGGTCGGAGGCGGGGAGCTGTTTTTT. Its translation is CASKDRVGGGELFF.

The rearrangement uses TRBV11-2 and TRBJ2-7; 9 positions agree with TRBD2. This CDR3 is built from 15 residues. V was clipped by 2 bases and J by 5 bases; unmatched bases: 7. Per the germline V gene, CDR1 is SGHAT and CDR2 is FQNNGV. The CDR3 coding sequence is TGTGCCAGCAGCTTAAATTCGGGACTAGCCGACGAGCAGTACTTC. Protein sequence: CASSLNSGLADEQYF.

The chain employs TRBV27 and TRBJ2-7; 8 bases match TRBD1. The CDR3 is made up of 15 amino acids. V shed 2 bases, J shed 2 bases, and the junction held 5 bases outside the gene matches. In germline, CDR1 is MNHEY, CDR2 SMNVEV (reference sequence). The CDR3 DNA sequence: TGTGCCAGCAGTTTAAGCAGGGGGCCCACCTACGAGCAGTACTTC. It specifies CASSLSRGPTYEQYF.

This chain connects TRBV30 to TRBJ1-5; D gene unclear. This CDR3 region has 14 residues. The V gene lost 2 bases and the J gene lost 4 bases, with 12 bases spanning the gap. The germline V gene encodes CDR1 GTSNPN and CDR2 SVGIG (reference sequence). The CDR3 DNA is TGTGCCTGGAGTTTTGGACTCGTAAATCAGCCCCAGCATTTT. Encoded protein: CAWSFGLVNQPQHF. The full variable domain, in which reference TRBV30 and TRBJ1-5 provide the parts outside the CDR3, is SQTIHQWPATLVQPVGSPLSLECTVEGTSNPNLYWYRQAAGRGLQLLFYSVGIGQISSEVPQNLSASRPQDRQFILSSKKLLLSDSGFYLCAWSFGLVNQPQHFGDGTRLSIL.

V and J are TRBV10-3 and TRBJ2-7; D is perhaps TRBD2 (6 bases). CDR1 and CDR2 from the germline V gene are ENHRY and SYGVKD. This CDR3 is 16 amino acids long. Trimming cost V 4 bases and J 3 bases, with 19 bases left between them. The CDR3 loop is CAISGRVAELHYEQYF. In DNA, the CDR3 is TGTGCCATCAGTGGGAGGGTTGCGGAACTTCACTACGAGCAGTACTTC.